This entry describes one TCR beta chain. Its antigen is not identified. These data belong to a study of cytomegalovirus exposure and HLA in healthy donors. Primers: 60 Vbeta forward and 13 Jbeta reverse. Libraries were prepared by immunoSEQ multiplex PCR; TCRdb keeps only in-frame clonotypes and omits some of them. The sample lists some 110,000 clones, about four fifths seen once, with more than 20% in the top ten. The CDR3 consists of 14 residues. The germline gives CDR1 LNHDA, CDR2 SQIVND (reference sequence). Trimming removed 4 bases at V and 0 bases at J, with 8 bases between. Regarding the study as a whole: Apart from CMV serostatus, no immune exposure information was available.

Source material: PBMCs. The receptor was derived from a man aged 25 to 45 in good health and CMV-seropositive. The rearrangement links TRBV19 to TRBJ2-3; D not certain. The CDR3 protein is CASSTGPSTDTQYF. The DNA for the CDR3 is TGTGCCAGTAGTACCGGTCCTAGCACAGATACGCAGTATTTT.